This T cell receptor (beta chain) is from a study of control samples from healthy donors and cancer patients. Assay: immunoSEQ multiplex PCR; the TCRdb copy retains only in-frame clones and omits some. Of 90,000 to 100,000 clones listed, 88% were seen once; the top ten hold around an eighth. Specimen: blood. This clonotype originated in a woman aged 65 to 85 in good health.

The DNA of the CDR3 is TGTGCCAGCAGCCATCAACGACAGCTCTTGAACACTGAAGCTTTCTTT. Amino acids: CASSHQRQLLNTEAFF. The chain employs TRBV14 and TRBJ1-1; perhaps TRBD1 as D (5 bases). The germline CDR1 and CDR2 sequences are SGHDN and FVKESK. The germline V and J ends were trimmed by 3 bases and 0 bases, with 14 bases remaining between them. The CDR3 totals 16 residues.